Detailed here is one T cell receptor beta chain. The germline gives CDR1 MGHRA, CDR2 YSYEKL. Trimming cost V 0 bases and J 6 bases; bases outside gene matches: 17. The CDR3 totals 20 residues. The data stem from a study of cytotoxic CD8 clonotypes in ibrutinib-treated CLL. In the study overall: Responses comprised some 24 partial and 2 complete; at median around 67 months, roughly 15 remained remitted and about 12 progressed.

Here immunoSEQ multiplex PCR was the method, and the copy in TCRdb shows in-frame clones only, minus some. The sample includes almost 250,000 clones, roughly 70% of them seen just once. This chain joins TRBV4-1 and TRBJ2-2, with 9 bases fitting TRBD1. The clonotype was recovered from a human donor with chronic lymphocytic leukemia. Sample: PBMCs, taken after 24 months of ibrutinib treatment. The CDR3 DNA is TGCGCCAGCAGCCAAGATAGGGTACCGGGGGACAGGGAAGTGGCCGGGGAGCTGTTTTTT. Encoded protein: CASSQDRVPGDREVAGELFF.